The 20 T cell receptor beta chains listed next were all sequenced from one sample in a study of tumor-infiltrating lymphocytes in primary liver carcinoma. Between roughly 18 and 30 mg of unsorted bulk tissue served as the source from which RNA and DNA were co-extracted. The authors made TCR beta cDNA from 500 to 600 ng total RNA with a constant-region primer. Slightly modified ARM-PCR with three nested multiplex PCR rounds yielded TCR beta libraries. The first two PCR rounds, around 11 cycles each, used TRBV1-TRBV30 forward primers and a C-beta reverse primer. TCRdb recomputed calls from the multiplex PCR reads with MiXCR, one row per CDR3 protein. Found here are fewer than 50,000 distinct CDR3 sequences, roughly 75% of them singletons; the top ten hold about 37%. The sequencing sample was made of tumor-adjacent normal liver tissue. These receptors originate from a woman in her twenties or thirties with primary liver carcinoma and hepatitis B virus infection.

Regarding this clonotype: Its ends do not fully match the called genes, so a read error is possible. The chain has TRBV6-2 or TRBV6-3 and TRBJ2-2; 7 bases agree with TRBD1. Germline CDR1 and CDR2: MNHEY and SVGEGT. The CDR3 extends over 15 amino acids. The CDR3 DNA is TGTGCCAGCAGTTCAACATGGGACAGCACCGGAGAGCTGTTTTTT. This translates into CASSSTWDSTGELFF.

About this clonotype: The final CDR3 position lacks the conserved phenylalanine or tryptophan, pointing to a likely read error. It is unclear where the CDR3 begins or ends on the DNA, so no DNA is shown, and the CDR3 is as TCRdb lists it. This chain joins TRBV11-1 and TRBJ2-5; the table's D call, TRBD1, was not checked against the DNA. CDR1 and CDR2 from the germline V gene are SGHAT and FQDESV (reference sequence). The CDR3 spans 14 amino acids, including both terminal residues. CDR3 protein: CASSWAGAMGPSTS.

A note on this clonotype: One junction end does not reproduce the germline sequence, and a read error may be involved. This chain joins TRBV4-1 and TRBJ2-5; D is tentatively TRBD1 or TRBD2 (5 bases each). Looked up from germline, CDR1 is MGHRA and CDR2 is YSYEKL. This CDR3 contains 16 residues. The CDR3 region is CASSQASRGRKEAQYF. The CDR3 bases are TGCGCCAGCAGCCAAGCATCTCGGGGCAGGAAAGAGGCCCAGTACTTC.

This clonotype occurred a few times. The junction differs from germline at one of its ends, possibly a read error. The rearrangement links TRBV7-9 to TRBJ2-7; D is tentatively TRBD1 or TRBD2 (5 bases each). The CDR3 has 15 residues. The germline CDR1 and CDR2 sequences are SEHNR and FQNEAQ (reference sequence). CDR3 DNA: TGTGCCAACAGCTTATCCGGGACGGGGTCCAACGAGCAGTACTTC. Translated: CANSLSGTGSNEQYF.

The chain carries TRBV11-1 and TRBJ2-1, with a tentative D call TRBD1 (6 bases). This CDR3 comprises 15 residues. With 7 bases removed from V and 5 bases from J, the gap between germline ends came to 18 bases. Germline-derived CDR1 and CDR2 are SGHAT and FQDESV (reference sequence). CDR3 DNA: TGTGCCAGCAACTTGGGACACGGTGCTCACAATGAGCAGTTCTTC. It specifies CASNLGHGAHNEQFF.

A note on this clonotype: The junction and the germline gene differ at one end; a read error may be behind it. The V call is TRBV11-1, the J call TRBJ2-7; D is possibly TRBD1 or TRBD2 (5 bases each). The germline gives CDR1 SGHAT, CDR2 FQDESV (reference sequence). The CDR3 loop spans 14 amino acids. Written as DNA, the CDR3 is TGTACCAGCGGCTTAGCGACAGCCTCCTACGAGCAGTACTTC. The encoded protein is CTSGLATASYEQYF.

The sample holds many counts of this clonotype. The chain links TRBV5-1 to TRBJ2-7; 7 bases match TRBD2. The CDR3 has 13 amino acids. With V trimmed by 7 bases and J by 0 bases, 4 bases remained unmatched. The germline V gene has CDR1 SGHRS and CDR2 YFSETQ. The CDR3 region has the DNA TGCGCCAGCGGGGAGGGGAGCTCCTACGAGCAGTACTTC. This translates into CASGEGSSYEQYF.

This clonotype was seen a handful of times. Relative to the germline gene, one junction end is altered; a read error may explain this. The chain couples TRBV29-1 to TRBJ1-1; D might be TRBD1 (5 bases). The CDR3 loop spans 13 amino acids. Germline assignment: CDR1 SQVTM and CDR2 ANQGSEA. The CDR3 DNA is TGCAGCGTCGTTATAAGGGGAAACACTGAAACTTTCTTT. It specifies CSVVIRGNTETFF.

This chain links TRBV10-3 with TRBJ2-7; the match to TRBD1 covers 7 bases. This CDR3 contains 12 residues. The germline V gene encodes CDR1 ENHRY and CDR2 SYGVKD. The junction had 11 bases not matched to a gene; V was cut back by 10 bases and J by 8 bases. CDR3 in amino acids: CARRDSKYKQYF. CDR3 nucleotide sequence: TGTGCCAGACGGGACAGTAAGTACAAGCAGTACTTC.

The chain is built from TRBV11-2 and TRBJ2-1; D gene ambiguous. The length of the CDR3 is 15 residues. The ends were cut back, 6 bases at V and 4 bases at J, with 16 bases in the middle. Germline CDR1 SGHAT, CDR2 FQNNGV. CDR3: CASSLSEQLYNEQFF. The DNA for the CDR3 is TGTGCCAGCAGTCTCTCGGAACAGTTATACAATGAGCAGTTCTTC.

The chain combines TRBV21-1 with TRBJ1-1; the DNA was not compared with TRBD1, the D call given in the table. TRBV21-1 is deemed a pseudogene. This CDR3 comprises 16 residues. CDR3 DNA: TGTGCCAGCAATAACATCGGACAGGGGTTCGACACTGAAGCTATCTTT. Translation: CASNNIGQGFDTEAIF.

In this sample, this clonotype turned up many times. V gene TRBV5-1 combines with J gene TRBJ2-3, with TRBD1 identical over 9 bases. The V gene's germline CDR1 is SGHRS and CDR2 YFSETQ. Trimming took 4 bases from V and 1 from J; bases not matched to a gene: 10. The CDR3 contains 17 residues. The CDR3 sequence: CASSIGHRDRGTDTQYF. The CDR3 bases are TGCGCCAGCAGCATAGGTCATCGGGACAGGGGCACAGATACGCAGTATTTT.

The chain has TRBV4-1 and TRBJ2-1; 9 bases align to TRBD2. CDR3 length equals 14 residues. V lost 7 bases, J lost 2 bases, and 3 bases stayed unmatched. Germline V gene lookup returns CDR1 MGHRA and CDR2 YSYEKL. CDR3 bases: TGCGCCAGCACCCTAGCGGGGCCCTACAATGAGCAGTTCTTC. Amino acids: CASTLAGPYNEQFF.

This clonotype was seen at least ten times. V usage is TRBV27 and J usage is TRBJ2-5, with D perhaps TRBD1 or TRBD2 (5 bases each). Germline lookup yields CDR1 MNHEY and CDR2 SMNVEV (reference sequence). The CDR3 loop spans 18 amino acids. V lost 1 base, J lost 5 bases, and 23 bases lay in between. This chain's CDR3 is CASSLLGDAGELGETQYF. CDR3 coding DNA: TGTGCCAGCAGTTTATTAGGGGACGCTGGGGAGTTGGGTGAGACCCAGTACTTC.

The rearrangement joins TRBV6-2 or TRBV6-3 to TRBJ2-3; the D is unclear. The V end lost 4 bases, the J end lost 3 bases, and 8 bases lay between the germline ends. The CDR3 covers 13 residues. Germline-derived CDR1 and CDR2 are MNHEY and SVGEGT. CDR3 DNA: TGTGCCAGCAGTTGCCCGGATACAGATACGCAGTATTTT. As protein: CASSCPDTDTQYF.

This clonotype was seen repeatedly, ten times or more. The CDR3: CASRSGGPQETQYF. CDR3 sequence (DNA): TGTGCCAGCAGATCGGGGGGCCCCCAAGAGACCCAGTACTTC. The J gene is TRBJ2-5, the V gene TRBV5-4, with D perhaps TRBD2 (7 bases). The germline gives CDR1 SGHNT, CDR2 YYREEE (reference sequence). Trimming removed 5 bases from V and 1 base from J, with 12 bases in between. The CDR3 length is 14 residues. Combining the CDR3 with reference TRBV5-4 and TRBJ2-5 gives the whole variable domain ETGVTQSPTHLIKTRGQQVTLRCSSQSGHNTVSWYQQALGQGPQFIFQYYREEENGRGNFPPRFSGLQFPNYSSELNVNALELDDSALYLCASRSGGPQETQYFGPGTRLLVL.

With regard to this clonotype: One end of the junction does not line up with germline, which may come from a read error. The chain is built from TRBV11-2 and TRBJ2-1; D is perhaps TRBD1 (6 bases). This CDR3 region has 15 residues. Per the germline V gene, CDR1 is SGHAT and CDR2 is FQNNGV. This CDR3 is CASSGQSGAYNEQFF. CDR3 in DNA: TGTGCCAGCAGTGGACAGAGTGGGGCCTATAATGAGCAGTTCTTC.

This clonotype appeared once. A much larger clone sits a single nucleotide away, making a read error possible. The J gene is TRBJ2-3, the V gene TRBV28; D is unclear. Germline V gives CDR1 MDHEN, CDR2 SYDVKM. This CDR3 contains 13 residues. The V and J ends lost 5 bases and 0 bases respectively, with 6 bases between them. The CDR3 DNA follows: TGTGCCAGCAGTGTAGCTAGCACAGATACGCAGTATTTT. Translating gives CASSVASTDTQYF. The full variable domain, completed using reference TRBV28 and TRBJ2-3, is DVKVTQSSRYLVKRTGEKVFLECVQDMDHENMFWYRQDPGLGLRLIYFSYDVKMKEKGDIPEGYSVSREKKERFSLILESASTNQTSMYLCASSVASTDTQYFGPGTRLTVL.

J is TRBJ2-4 and V is TRBV4-1; a possible D gene is TRBD1 (6 bases). The CDR3 consists of 16 residues. Germline V gene lookup returns CDR1 MGHRA and CDR2 YSYEKL. Trimming removed 4 bases from V and 15 bases from J, with 28 bases in between. CDR3 region: CASSPEKNRDTSKLYF. The CDR3 region has the DNA TGCGCCAGCAGCCCAGAGAAGAATAGGGACACAAGCAAGTTGTACTTC.

As to this clonotype: Here the CDR3 omits its conserved ending phenylalanine or tryptophan, so a read error is the likely source. The chain has TRBV11-2 and TRBJ2-7, with D maybe TRBD2 (5 bases). There are 15 residues in the CDR3. Per germline, CDR1 SGHAT and CDR2 FQNNGV. This CDR3 reads CVSSPEGVPTYEQYL. The DNA of the CDR3 is TGTGTCAGCAGCCCCGAGGGAGTGCCAACGTACGAGCAGTACTTA.